The source of this TCR beta chain is a study of a mutant IDH1 vaccine in newly diagnosed glioma. For the study at large: Eight vaccinations went to patients in weeks 1, 3, 5, 7, 11, 15, 19, 23. Vaccines were begun 4-6 weeks after radiotherapy alone, or with temozolomide cycles. Of the patients given treatment, 62.5% were male and about 38% were female, and a mean age of around 44 years was recorded. The therapy given earlier, which was standard therapy, consisted of radiotherapy, temozolomide, or both, and most of the patients received both.

Points on this clone: Its specificity is not known.

Time point defined: week 5, during vaccination. Vaccinated patients received 300 ug of mutant IDH1 20-mer peptide per dose, with topical imiquimod. The V and J ends lost 2 bases and 4 bases, in that order; junction bases with no gene match: 7. There are 15 residues in the CDR3. Per the germline V gene, CDR1 is MNHNS and CDR2 is SASEGT. The data were produced by immunoSEQ multiplex PCR, yet TCRdb's version contains in-frame clones alone and is incomplete. The table includes about 28,000 clones, 87% detected once. The chain carries TRBV6-1 and TRBJ1-2; TRBD1 matches 7 bases. The origin of this receptor is a woman between 35 and 50 years old with glioma. Some clones in this sample may be carry-over from other donors' samples. This material consisted of peripheral blood mononuclear cells (PBMCs), taken from a glioma patient whose treatment included an IDH1 peptide vaccine. This CDR3 reads CASSESLDRIYGYTF. CDR3 nucleotides: TGTGCCAGCAGTGAATCTCTGGACAGGATCTATGGCTACACCTTC.